This passage covers 13 T cell receptor beta chains from one sample sequenced in a study of cytomegalovirus exposure and HLA in healthy donors. Primers: 60 Vbeta forward and 13 Jbeta reverse. Method: immunoSEQ multiplex PCR; TCRdb's copy keeps in-frame clones and lacks some. The table shows 100,000 to 150,000 clones, with less than 85% occurring only once. The sequencing input was PBMCs. Source of these receptors: a man younger than 40 in good health and CMV-seropositive.

This chain connects TRBV27 to TRBJ1-2; D might be TRBD1 (5 bases). From germline, CDR1 is MNHEY and CDR2 SMNVEV (reference sequence). V shed 3 bases and J shed 7 bases, with 9 bases lying between them. The CDR3 totals 12 residues. The CDR3 sequence: CASSLGGRGYTF. The CDR3 region has the DNA TGTGCCAGCAGTTTGGGGGGACGTGGCTACACCTTC.

V gene TRBV30 combines with J gene TRBJ1-1; D is possibly TRBD1 (6 bases). V dropped 3 bases and J dropped 4 bases, with 15 bases sitting between them. CDR3 length: 14 amino acids. CDR1 GTSNPN and CDR2 SVGIG come from the germline V gene (reference sequence). This CDR3 reads CAWSPRAGATEAFF. Here the CDR3 DNA reads TGTGCCTGGAGCCCACGAGCGGGGGCCACTGAAGCTTTCTTT.

CDR3 in amino acids: CASSLGLAGAGETQYF. The CDR3, as DNA: TGCGCCAGCAGCTTAGGCCTAGCGGGGGCCGGGGAGACCCAGTACTTC. This rearrangement joins TRBV5-1 to TRBJ2-5, with 10 bases aligning to TRBD2. V was clipped by 2 bases and J by 5 bases; unmatched bases: 9. This CDR3 region has 16 residues. CDR1 is SGHRS and CDR2 is YFSETQ in the germline V gene.

The chain employs TRBV5-1 and TRBJ2-7, with 10 nucleotides matching TRBD1. This CDR3 spans 14 amino acids. Germline CDR1 reads SGHRS; CDR2 reads YFSETQ. The V gene end was trimmed by 4 bases and the J gene end by 4 bases; junction bases not matched to a gene: 5. CDR3 DNA: TGCGCCAGCAGCCACGGGACAGGGGTTTACGAGCAGTACTTC. Its protein product is CASSHGTGVYEQYF.

The V call is TRBV5-1, the J call TRBJ2-7, with D possibly matching TRBD1 (6 bases). Germline lookup yields CDR1 SGHRS and CDR2 YFSETQ. CDR3 size: 12 residues. Trimming stripped 4 bases from V and 5 bases from J, with 10 bases between. The CDR3 loop is CASSLGQNEQYF. CDR3 bases: TGCGCCAGCAGCCTTGGACAGAACGAGCAGTACTTC.

The J gene is TRBJ2-7, the V gene TRBV6-5; D may be TRBD1 (7 bases). The CDR3 is 16 residues long. The germline V and J ends were trimmed by 4 bases and 2 bases, with 18 bases remaining between them. The germline V gene encodes CDR1 MNHEY and CDR2 SVGAGI. The CDR3 bases are TGTGCCAGCAGTTCACAAGGCGGGGACAGCACCTACGAGCAGTACTTC. Encoded protein: CASSSQGGDSTYEQYF.

The chain joins TRBV29-1 to TRBJ1-1; D is unclear. CDR1 is SQVTM and CDR2 is ANQGSEA in the germline V gene. The CDR3 loop spans 13 amino acids. V shed 0 bases and J shed 2 bases, with 7 bases lying between them. In nucleotides, the CDR3 is TGCAGCGTTGAAGACCCTTTCAACACTGAAGCTTTCTTT. Its protein is CSVEDPFNTEAFF.

V is TRBV9 and J is TRBJ1-6; the match to TRBD1 covers 9 bases. Trimming cost V 4 bases and J 10 bases; bases outside gene matches: 6. Germline values: CDR1 SGDLS, CDR2 YYNGEE. The CDR3 runs to 14 residues. The CDR3 bases are TGTGCCAGCAGCCCCGGGACAGGGTTCTCACCCCTCCACTTT. Its protein is CASSPGTGFSPLHF.

This clone appeared a single time. The V call is TRBV6-5, the J call TRBJ1-2; D not resolved. Trimming pared 4 bases from V and 8 bases from J, leaving 20 bases between. CDR1 and CDR2 (germline): MNHEY, SVGAGI. There are 15 residues in the CDR3. CDR3 loop: CASSSSLAAREGYTF. CDR3 coding DNA: TGTGCCAGCAGTTCTTCCTTGGCGGCGCGTGAGGGCTACACCTTC.

The chain is built from TRBV5-6 and TRBJ1-5; D is possibly TRBD1 (5 bases). V lost 3 bases and J 0 bases, leaving 10 bases between the germline ends. Looked up from germline, CDR1 is SGHDT and CDR2 is YYEEEE. This CDR3 has 15 residues. CDR3 bases: TGTGCCAGCAGCTGTAAGGGGCGTAGCAATCAGCCCCAGCATTTT. Encoded protein: CASSCKGRSNQPQHF. The variable domain in full, completed from reference TRBV5-6 and TRBJ1-5, reads DAGVTQSPTHLIKTRGQQVTLRCSPKSGHDTVSWYQQALGQGPQFIFQYYEEEERQRGNFPDRFSGHQFPNYSSELNVNALLLGDSALYLCASSCKGRSNQPQHFGDGTRLSIL.

This clone has a single count. The J gene is TRBJ2-5, the V gene TRBV9; TRBD2 matches 9 bases. Germline values: CDR1 SGDLS, CDR2 YYNGEE. The CDR3 contains 14 residues. V shed 4 bases, J shed 9 bases, and the junction held 10 bases outside the gene matches. CDR3 loop: CASSQASGVRAQYF. CDR3 coding DNA: TGTGCCAGCAGCCAGGCTAGCGGGGTAAGGGCCCAGTACTTC.

This sequence joins TRBV6-6 and TRBJ1-1; D unresolved. Germline V gene lookup returns CDR1 MNHNY and CDR2 SVGAGI (reference sequence). Between the trimmed V and J ends, which lost 6 bases and 4 bases, there was a span of 12 bases. The CDR3 totals 13 residues. The CDR3 bases are TGTGCCAGCAGGCCATGGAGTACCACTGAAGCTTTCTTT. It specifies CASRPWSTTEAFF.

The CDR3 DNA is TGTGCCAGCAGCCCCAGGGTGGGGCAAGAGACCCAGTACTTC. Encoded protein: CASSPRVGQETQYF. The V gene is TRBV5-4, the J gene TRBJ2-5; D may be TRBD1 (5 bases). CDR3 size: 14 residues. CDR1 and CDR2 (germline): SGHNT, YYREEE (reference sequence). V was cut by 4 bases and J by 2 bases, with 12 bases left in between.